This T cell receptor beta chain was captured in a study of cytomegalovirus exposure and HLA in healthy donors (dated by TCRdb to between 2016 and 2019). In the study overall: In an earlier analysis of some 610 of the donors, around 290 Gb of sequence data and 117 million unique TCR beta sequences from about 190 million T cells were reported. Approximately 310 gigabases of sequencing data and around 80 million unique TCR sequences made up an early release that covered 500 to 650 HLA-typed donors. Of the roughly 430 genotyped donors, approximately 82% fell in the genetic ancestry cluster associated with self-reported Caucasian donors. The study aimed to test whether signatures of past pathogen exposure could be identified by cataloging public T cell receptors. The study profiled the T cell repertoires of some 610 subjects by immunosequencing and related them to cytomegalovirus serostatus. In addition to the first cohort of hundreds of subjects, a separate validation cohort of over 90 different subjects was used. To predict cytomegalovirus infection status, the study combined high-throughput TCR immunosequencing, statistical association of individual TCRs with disease status, and machine learning. In a later analysis, previously published TCR beta repertoires from about 640 donors were re-analyzed and high-resolution HLA genotyping was added so that TCR occurrence patterns could be studied. Rather than drawing on any new phenotypic data, the later analysis identified candidate immune exposures from TCR beta sequences and the way those sequences occurred across donors. An earlier analysis of several hundred of the donors applied high-throughput TCR beta sequencing to assess whether each TCR beta V gene segment acted as functional or pseudogenic. Alongside the repertoire data, information on donor age, sex, ethnicity and CMV serostatus was compiled. Genome-wide SNP genotypes for about three fifths of the 666 donors were used in a later genetic analysis, which treated that subset as a discovery cohort. Every discovery cohort repertoire had been produced on one sequencing platform. HLA typing included class I and class II loci at four-digit resolution. The number of donors typed differed by locus, with 629-630 for A, B, C, DRB1 and DQB1, around 500 for DQA1, under 610 for DPA1, and approximately 470 for DPB1. Five DR-DQ haplotypes were handled as single units for association and clustering because linkage in the cohort was strong. Among over 350 genotyped donors of the cohort, an average of 235,054 unique TCR beta nucleotide sequences were sequenced per donor, around 18% of them non-productive. The paper as a whole reports these results and caveats: An earlier analysis of approximately 500 of the donors showed that most TCR beta V segments appeared in productive rearrangements either about 90% or about 30% of the time, which broadly matched IMGT annotations. The classifier was reported to diagnose cytomegalovirus status with high specificity and sensitivity in both the original cohort and the validation cohort. Compared with equally common non-associated chains, HLA-associated TCR beta chains in a later analysis were more clonally expanded and had lower generation probabilities. A total of roughly 160 TCR beta chains were listed by the study as associated with cytomegalovirus. When HLA alleles, especially DR and DQ, strongly co-occurred, TCR associations were difficult to assign to individual alleles. Because HLA typing was missing for some donors at each locus, association tests included only the typed subset. For the cohort, immune exposure information was limited to CMV serostatus. Presence/absence analyses assumed roughly uniform sequencing depth across donors, an assumption that may not hold. Most CMV-associated TCR beta chains appeared to be HLA-restricted in a later analysis, and the HLA associations seemed to be driven largely by CMV exposure. Approximately 16 rarely observed V segments, including chromosome 9 orphons, were excluded from the earlier analysis of about 500 of the donors because counts were too low. In a later genetic analysis, fewer N-insertions in productive TCRs were reported among donors in an Asian-associated ancestry cluster than the roughly 700-donor mean. In vitro tests confirmed that a few of the cytomegalovirus-associated TCR beta chains recognize cytomegalovirus antigens. A later analysis found that TCR association rates varied across HLA loci, with DRB1 alleles showing the most associated TCRs and HLA-C alleles the fewest. Most TCR sequences were seen in very few donors, while some public TCRs were found in many individuals. A later analysis reported that several top co-occurrence clusters appeared linked to parvovirus B19, influenza, CMV and Epstein-Barr virus. Specific HLA alleles were associated with over 15,000 TCR beta sequences at a false discovery rate of 0.05 in a later analysis. The authors suggested that the approach could potentially be generalized to other disease states and immunological phenotypes. A cluster of highly shared sequence variants was judged likely to be a technical artifact of the sequencing pipeline. The cohort was sequenced for TCR beta chains only, and without alpha or paired-chain data the features that could be detected were limited. Correlated functional status among segregating V segments might reflect linkage disequilibrium, but an unknown experimental factor could not be ruled out. A further reported finding was that TCR beta sequences accurately predicted the HLA-A and HLA-B alleles for most subjects in the first cohort. An association between a missense DCLRE1C variant and V-gene and J-gene trimming of TCR beta chains was found in a later genetic analysis and replicated in an independent cohort.

The library was built by means of the immunoSEQ multiplex PCR assay. The multiplex PCR relied on a mix of 60 forward primers for TCR Vbeta segments and 13 reverse primers for TCR Jbeta segments. A multiplex PCR assay on genomic DNA amplified the CDR3 region of rearranged TCR beta genes. On the Illumina HiSeq System, the amplified TCR beta libraries were sequenced as 87-base-pair reads. The original pipeline was this. A later analysis counted approximately 84 million unique TCR beta chains across the approximately 700 repertoires, and some 11 million of these chains were shared by at least two donors. To remove PCR and sequencing errors, raw reads were error-corrected and collapsed into unique sequences using a nearest-neighbor algorithm that merged closely related sequences. CDR3 sequences were aligned to IMGT reference sequences to assign V, D and J gene segments. For a sequence to be retained, at least a six-nucleotide match to both a V gene segment and a J gene segment was required. Rearrangements were called productive when the CDR3 lacked stop codons and stayed in frame with V and J; all others were non-productive. Following IMGT convention, CDR3 was defined as the stretch from the second conserved V-encoded cysteine to the conserved J-encoded phenylalanine. The earlier analysis of a few hundred of the donors excluded sequences that lacked an unambiguous match to a single V gene segment. In an earlier analysis of approximately 550 of the donors, V segments were called functional above 56.7% productive rearrangements and were called segregating when the between-donor standard deviation exceeded 5%. To diagnose cytomegalovirus status from the catalog of TCR beta chain sequences, a statistical classification framework was built. In a later analysis, TCR nucleotide sequences were compared against IMGT/GENE-DB human TR gene sequences so that V and J genes could be assigned. In a later analysis, CDR3 sequences and most-parsimonious VDJ recombination scenarios were assigned using the TCRdist pipeline. In a later analysis, every TCR beta chain was defined by the combination of its CDR3 amino acid sequence and its V-gene family, and reads without a unique V-gene family were dropped. As a way to deal with suspected cross-contamination and a sequencing artifact, a later analysis dropped 450 to 700 nucleotide sequences that were highly shared and had low generation probability. In a later analysis, a clonal expansion index for each public chain was calculated from normalized within-repertoire ranks of inferred template counts. In a later analysis, generation probabilities were computed with a VDJ recombination model fitted to out-of-frame rearrangements, and the resulting probabilities were checked against IGoR. In a later analysis, hypergeometric tests were used to score TCR-TCR, TCR-HLA and TCR-CMV co-occurrence, with a repertoire-size bias correction applied to TCR pairs. False discovery rates were estimated in a later analysis by permuting HLA or CMV assignments 20 times. In a later analysis, co-occurring TCRs were grouped using DBSCAN, with TCRdist sequence similarity added in when clustering inside HLA-allele-positive subsets. Repertoires with fewer than 30,000 or more than 120,000 public chains were left out of co-occurrence clustering, as were about 5 repertoires with anomalous nucleotide sharing. TCRdb mirrors the immuneACCESS table, restricted to in-frame sequences. Some clones are absent from its copies; in checked studies, under half trace to an unresolved V gene, and the reason for the others is unknown. V, J and clone size are taken as reported in that table, and D and trimming were inferred from the DNA itself. Recorded for this sample are 100,000 to 150,000 clones; over 70% of them occurred a single time. Roughly 3% of the sample is in the top ten clones.

In total, approximately 610 healthy bone marrow donors made up the cohort. At the time of sampling, every cohort member was nominally healthy, though immune exposures that went unrecorded were likely present. The donor was CMV seronegative and was included in the group of hundreds of seronegative cohort members. A peripheral blood sample was provided by each donor, and peripheral blood mononuclear cells were used for TCR beta sequencing. Genomic DNA extraction from the blood cell samples was performed with the Qiagen DNeasy Blood Extraction Kit. This clone was found once. It lacks a known antigen. No much larger clone is present one base from it, and per-base qualities are unavailable. The sample comprised PBMCs. This TCR came from a woman aged 50 to 60 in good health and CMV-seronegative.

The CDR3 is CASSPWDRDYNEQFF. The DNA sequence is given as TGTGCCAGCAGTCCGTGGGACAGGGACTACAATGAGCAGTTCTTC. In this chain, TRBV7-9 is recombined with TRBJ2-1; TRBD1 aligns with 9 central bases. Per the germline V gene (reference sequence), SEHNR is the CDR1 and FQNEAQ is the CDR2. CDR3 length: 15 amino acids, cysteine to phenylalanine. Only the CDR3 portion is preserved as DNA: 45 bases, with reading frame beginning at the first base. Here V drops 6 bases and J drops 3 bases, and the junction holds 6 bases not matched to any gene.